A selection of T cell receptor beta chains follows, all from one sample in a study of OX40 agonist ivuxolimab in advanced cancers. Clones were read by immunoSEQ multiplex PCR, and TCRdb kept only the in-frame ones, dropping some. The data show about 26,000 clones, around nine tenths seen once. This specimen was CD4+ or CD8+ T cells sorted from blood, taken in a trial of the OX40 agonist ivuxolimab. These receptors originate from an adult with an advanced solid tumor such as melanoma, head and neck, liver or kidney cancer. The CDR3 runs from the conserved cysteine through the conserved F or W. A D gene is named only where the DNA matches it firmly. For some rows the clone size is stated as once, few or many, or as a class when expanded; others skip it.

>once|TRBV7-6|TRBJ2-7|NA
CASGTSYEQYF
TGTGCCAGCGGGACTTCCTACGAGCAGTACTTC
>NA|TRBV7-9|TRBJ2-2|NA
CASSPAFTGPAGELFF
TGTGCCAGCAGCCCCGCCTTCACGGGACCGGCCGGGGAGCTGTTTTTT
>NA|TRBV27|TRBJ2-7|NA
CASSLGSSYYEQYF
TGTGCCAGCAGTTTAGGCAGTTCTTACTACGAGCAGTACTTC
>NA|TRBV4-1|TRBJ1-3|NA
CASSQEPAVHSGNTIYF
TGCGCCAGCAGCCAAGAACCAGCCGTTCACTCTGGAAACACCATATATTTT
>NA|TRBV29-1|TRBJ2-3|NA
CSVEGGIDTQYF
TGCAGCGTTGAAGGAGGCATAGATACGCAGTATTTT
>NA|TRBV6-1|TRBJ1-2|NA
CASKTEANYGYTF
TGTGCCAGCAAGACAGAAGCTAACTATGGCTACACCTTC
>NA|TRBV7-9|TRBJ1-3|TRBD1
CASNGGTGTTGNTIYF
TGTGCCAGCAATGGGGGGACAGGGACAACAGGAAACACCATATATTTT
>NA|TRBV2|TRBJ1-1|NA
CASSPGTGNTEAFF
TGTGCCAGCAGTCCCGGCACAGGTAACACTGAAGCTTTCTTT
>NA|TRBV7-3|TRBJ2-3|TRBD2
CASSLISSGVPDTQYF
TGTGCCAGCAGCTTAATTTCTAGCGGGGTACCAGATACGCAGTATTTT
>NA|TRBV9|TRBJ1-3|NA
CASSVSASGNTIYF
TGTGCCAGCAGCGTTTCTGCGTCTGGAAACACCATATATTTT
>once|TRBV5-1|TRBJ2-3|NA
CASSLIDNTDTQYF
TGCGCCAGCAGCTTGATTGACAATACAGATACGCAGTATTTT
>once|TRBV25-1|TRBJ2-2|TRBD1
CASLAGTANTGELFF
TGTGCCAGCCTTGCCGGGACAGCGAACACCGGGGAGCTGTTTTTT
>NA|TRBV7-2|TRBJ2-7|NA
CASSRQSGYEQYF
TGTGCCAGCAGCCGCCAGAGTGGATACGAGCAGTACTTC
>NA|TRBV9|TRBJ2-3|TRBD2
CASAGTSGGTDTQYF
TGTGCCAGCGCGGGGACTAGCGGGGGCACAGATACGCAGTATTTT
>NA|TRBV19|TRBJ2-1|NA
CASKPYAGSNEQFF
TGTGCCAGTAAACCCTACGCAGGGTCGAATGAGCAGTTCTTC
>NA|TRBV7-2|TRBJ2-7|NA
CASSLDSHGAYEQYF
TGTGCCAGCAGCTTAGATTCTCACGGAGCCTACGAGCAGTACTTC
>NA|TRBV5-5|TRBJ2-3|NA
CASSYGEGADTQYF
TGTGCCAGCAGTTACGGAGAGGGGGCAGATACGCAGTATTTT
>NA|TRBV7-9|TRBJ1-2|TRBD1
CASSLAPFGQEYYGYTF
TGTGCCAGCAGCTTAGCCCCTTTCGGACAGGAATACTATGGCTACACCTTC
>NA|TRBV9|TRBJ2-2|NA
CASEDATNTGELFF
TGTGCCAGCGAAGATGCAACGAACACCGGGGAGCTGTTTTTT
>NA|TRBV27|TRBJ2-1|NA
CASSLLDEQFF
TGTGCCAGCAGTTTATTGGATGAGCAGTTCTTC
>NA|TRBV6-4|TRBJ2-3|TRBD2
CASSDSTSGGDTQYF
TGTGCCAGCAGTGACTCGACTAGCGGGGGGGATACGCAGTATTTT
>NA|TRBV5-1|TRBJ2-3|NA
CASGGAREDTQYF
TGCGCCAGCGGAGGAGCTAGGGAGGATACGCAGTATTTT
>NA|TRBV28|TRBJ1-5|NA
CASKPRTALWQPQHF
TGTGCCAGCAAACCCCGGACAGCTCTTTGGCAGCCCCAGCATTTT
>NA|TRBV19|TRBJ1-1|NA
CASSIGNTEAFF
TGTGCCAGTAGTATAGGCAACACTGAAGCTTTCTTT
>NA|TRBV29-1|TRBJ1-1|TRBD1
CSVDRGGMNTEAFF
TGCAGCGTCGACAGGGGGGGCATGAACACTGAAGCTTTCTTT
>once|TRBV9|TRBJ2-7|NA
CASSVGPRDYEQYF
TGTGCCAGCAGCGTAGGTCCCAGGGACTACGAGCAGTACTTC
>NA|TRBV30|TRBJ1-2|NA
CAWNDAGQLHYGYTF
TGTGCCTGGAACGATGCCGGACAGCTCCACTATGGCTACACCTTC
>NA|TRBV28|TRBJ2-2|TRBD2
CASSPGLASGELFF
TGTGCCAGCAGCCCGGGACTAGCGTCCGGGGAGCTGTTTTTT
>NA|TRBV2|TRBJ2-5|NA
CASSDIGERGQETQYF
TGTGCCAGCAGTGATATTGGGGAGAGGGGTCAAGAGACCCAGTACTTC
>NA|TRBV9|TRBJ2-1|NA
CASSVGVEQFF
TGTGCCAGCAGCGTAGGGGTGGAGCAGTTCTTC
>NA|TRBV19|TRBJ2-7|NA
CASSIGQTVDFSYEQYF
TGTGCCAGTAGTATAGGACAGACTGTCGACTTCTCCTACGAGCAGTACTTC
>NA|TRBV6-5|TRBJ1-2|TRBD1
CASSYSGTGFGYTF
TGTGCCAGCAGTTATTCCGGGACAGGGTTTGGCTACACCTTC
>once|TRBV7-3|TRBJ2-1|NA
CASSLTSTAGQRPYNEQFF
TGTGCCAGCAGCTTAACTTCCACCGCCGGGCAAAGACCCTACAATGAGCAGTTCTTC
>NA|TRBV6-5|TRBJ1-2|TRBD1
CASSYRDREVYGYTF
TGTGCCAGCAGTTACCGGGACAGGGAGGTCTATGGCTACACCTTC
>NA|TRBV2|TRBJ1-5|TRBD1
CASSGTGGRSLSNQPQHF
TGTGCCAGCAGTGGTACAGGGGGCAGGTCCCTTAGCAATCAGCCCCAGCATTTT
>NA|TRBV5-1|TRBJ2-3|NA
CASSGTGISGIDTQYF
TGCGCCAGCAGCGGGACAGGGATTAGCGGGATAGATACGCAGTATTTT
>NA|TRBV9|TRBJ1-2|TRBD1
CASSAQGQGDYGYTF
TGTGCCAGCAGCGCACAGGGGCAGGGGGACTATGGCTACACCTTC
>NA|TRBV7-8|TRBJ1-2|NA
CASSSGTQRGYTF
TGTGCCAGCAGCTCCGGGACTCAGAGAGGCTACACCTTC
>medium-sized|TRBV6-4|TRBJ2-2|TRBD1
CASSQNDRDTGELFF
TGTGCCAGCAGTCAGAACGACAGGGACACCGGGGAGCTGTTTTTT
>NA|TRBV30|TRBJ2-2|NA
CAWSVARVFAGELFF
TGTGCCTGGAGTGTAGCCAGGGTATTCGCCGGGGAGCTGTTTTTT
>NA|TRBV11-2|TRBJ2-5|TRBD2
CASSHRGGGRETQYF
TGTGCCAGCAGCCATCGGGGCGGGGGACGAGAGACCCAGTACTTC
>NA|TRBV4-1|TRBJ2-5|TRBD1
CASSPSGGEQETQYF
TGCGCCAGCAGCCCGTCAGGGGGAGAGCAAGAGACCCAGTACTTC
>NA|TRBV6-1|TRBJ2-3|NA
CASSELGSTDTQYF
TGTGCCAGCAGTGAATTGGGCAGCACAGATACGCAGTATTTT
>NA|TRBV7-6|TRBJ2-7|TRBD1
CASSLAARGYEQYF
TGTGCCAGCAGCTTAGCGGCCAGGGGGTACGAGCAGTACTTC
>few|TRBV4-2|TRBJ2-5|TRBD1
CASSPTRTGVGAKTQYF
TGTGCCAGCAGCCCCACCAGGACAGGCGTGGGGGCCAAGACCCAGTACTTC
>once|TRBV19|TRBJ2-1|NA
CASSMTGGDVTYNEQFF
TGTGCCAGTAGTATGACCGGAGGGGACGTTACGTATAATGAGCAGTTCTTC
>NA|TRBV19|TRBJ2-3|NA
CASSLLGPDTQYF
TGTGCCAGTAGCTTGCTAGGGCCAGATACGCAGTATTTT
>NA|TRBV7-8|TRBJ1-2|NA
CASSLDGTTNYGYTF
TGTGCCAGCAGCTTAGATGGGACAACTAACTATGGCTACACCTTC
>NA|TRBV27|TRBJ1-6|NA
CASSLRGPVIYNSPLHF
TGTGCCAGCAGTTTGCGAGGACCGGTGATTTATAATTCACCCCTCCACTTT
>NA|TRBV15|TRBJ1-2|NA
CATSPRASLTNYGYTF
TGTGCCACCAGCCCGCGGGCCTCTCTTACCAACTATGGCTACACCTTC